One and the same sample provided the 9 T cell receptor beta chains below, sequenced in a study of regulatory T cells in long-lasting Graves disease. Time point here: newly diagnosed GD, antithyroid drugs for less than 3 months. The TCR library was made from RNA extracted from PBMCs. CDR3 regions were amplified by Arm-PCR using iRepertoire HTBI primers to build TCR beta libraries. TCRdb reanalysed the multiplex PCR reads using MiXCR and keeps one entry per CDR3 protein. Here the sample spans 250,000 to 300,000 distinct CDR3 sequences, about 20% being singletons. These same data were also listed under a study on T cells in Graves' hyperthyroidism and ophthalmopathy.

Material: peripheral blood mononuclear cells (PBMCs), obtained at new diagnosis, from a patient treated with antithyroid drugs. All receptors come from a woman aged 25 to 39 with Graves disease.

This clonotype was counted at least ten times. The CDR3 nucleotides read TGTGCCAGCAGCCAAGGACCTCAGCCCCAGCATTTT. Its protein is CASSQGPQPQHF. V is TRBV3-1 and J is TRBJ1-5; D uncertain. CDR1 is LGHDT, CDR2 YNNKEL, per germline (reference sequence). V was cut by 1 base and J by 6 bases, with 4 bases left in between. This CDR3 spans 12 amino acids.

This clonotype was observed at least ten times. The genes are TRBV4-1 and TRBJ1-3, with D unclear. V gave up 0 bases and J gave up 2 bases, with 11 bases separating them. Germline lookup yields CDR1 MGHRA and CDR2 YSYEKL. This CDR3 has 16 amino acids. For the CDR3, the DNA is TGCGCCAGCAGCCAAGATCTCCAGAGAACTGGAAACACCATATATTTT. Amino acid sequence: CASSQDLQRTGNTIYF.

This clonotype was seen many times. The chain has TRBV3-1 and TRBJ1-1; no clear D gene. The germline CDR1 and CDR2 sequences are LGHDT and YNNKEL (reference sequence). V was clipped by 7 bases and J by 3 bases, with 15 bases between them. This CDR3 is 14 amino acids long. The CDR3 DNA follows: TGTGCCAGCATGACGGGAGTTAGGGACACTGAAGCTTTCTTT. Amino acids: CASMTGVRDTEAFF.

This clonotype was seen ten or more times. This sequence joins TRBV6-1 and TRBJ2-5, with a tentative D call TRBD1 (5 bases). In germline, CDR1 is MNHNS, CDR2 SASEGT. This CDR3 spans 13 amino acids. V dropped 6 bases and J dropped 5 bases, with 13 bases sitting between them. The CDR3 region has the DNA TGTGCCAGCAGGAAGGGGCTGAGGGAGACCCAGTACTTC. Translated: CASRKGLRETQYF.

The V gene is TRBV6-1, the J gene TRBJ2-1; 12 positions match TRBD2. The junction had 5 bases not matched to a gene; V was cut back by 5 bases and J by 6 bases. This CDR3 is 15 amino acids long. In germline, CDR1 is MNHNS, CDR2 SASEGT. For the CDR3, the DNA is TGTGCCAGCAGTAAAGAGGGACTAGCGGGCAATGAGCAGTTCTTC. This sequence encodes CASSKEGLAGNEQFF.

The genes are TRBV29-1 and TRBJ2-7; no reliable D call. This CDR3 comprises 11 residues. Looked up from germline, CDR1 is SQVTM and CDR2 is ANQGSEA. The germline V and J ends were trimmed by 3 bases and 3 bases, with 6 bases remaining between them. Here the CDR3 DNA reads TGCAGCGTTGATTACGGCTACGAGCAGTACTTC. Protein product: CSVDYGYEQYF.

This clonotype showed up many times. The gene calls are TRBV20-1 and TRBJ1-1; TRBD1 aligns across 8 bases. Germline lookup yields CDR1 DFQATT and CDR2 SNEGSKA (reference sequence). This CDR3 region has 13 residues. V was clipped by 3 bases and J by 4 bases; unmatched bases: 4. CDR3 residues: CSASRGLGTEAFF. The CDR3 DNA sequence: TGCAGTGCTAGCAGGGGGCTTGGCACTGAAGCTTTCTTT.

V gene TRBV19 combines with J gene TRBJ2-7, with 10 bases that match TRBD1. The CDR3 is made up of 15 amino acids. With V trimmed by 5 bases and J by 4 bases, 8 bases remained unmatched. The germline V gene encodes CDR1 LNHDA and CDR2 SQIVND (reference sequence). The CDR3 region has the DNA TGTGCCAGTAGTCCCGGGACAGGGGAGACTTACGAGCAGTACTTC. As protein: CASSPGTGETYEQYF.

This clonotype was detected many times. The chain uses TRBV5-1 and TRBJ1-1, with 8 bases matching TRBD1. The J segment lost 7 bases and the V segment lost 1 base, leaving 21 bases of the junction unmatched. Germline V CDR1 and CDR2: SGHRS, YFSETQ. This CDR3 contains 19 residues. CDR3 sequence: CASSLSPSPWTGSLDEAFF. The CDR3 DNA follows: TGCGCCAGCAGCTTGTCCCCGTCCCCTTGGACAGGGTCTTTAGATGAAGCTTTCTTT.